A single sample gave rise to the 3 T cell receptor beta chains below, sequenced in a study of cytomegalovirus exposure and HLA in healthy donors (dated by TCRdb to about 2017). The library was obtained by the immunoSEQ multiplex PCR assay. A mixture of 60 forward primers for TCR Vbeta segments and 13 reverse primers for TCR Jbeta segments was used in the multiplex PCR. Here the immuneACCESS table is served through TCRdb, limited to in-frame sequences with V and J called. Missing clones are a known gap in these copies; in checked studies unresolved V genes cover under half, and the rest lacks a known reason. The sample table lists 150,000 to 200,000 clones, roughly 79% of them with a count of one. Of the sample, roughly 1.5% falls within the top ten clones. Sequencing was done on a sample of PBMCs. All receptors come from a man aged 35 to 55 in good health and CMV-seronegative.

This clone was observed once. CDR3 in amino acids: CASSYSQTSPLNEQFF. In DNA, the CDR3 is TGTGCCAGCAGTTACTCTCAGACTAGCCCACTGAATGAGCAGTTCTTC. This sequence joins TRBV6-6 and TRBJ2-1, with 7 nucleotides matching TRBD2. The CDR3 runs 16 residues. J gave up 7 bases and V 0 bases, and 9 bases lay outside the gene matches. Germline V CDR1 and CDR2: MNHNY, SVGAGI (reference sequence).

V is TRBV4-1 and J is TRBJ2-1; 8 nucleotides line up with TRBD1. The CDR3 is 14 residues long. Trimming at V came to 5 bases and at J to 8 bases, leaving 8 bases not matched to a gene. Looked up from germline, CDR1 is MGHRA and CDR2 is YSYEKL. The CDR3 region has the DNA TGCGCCAGCAGCGAAGGACAGGGAATCGATGAGCAGTTCTTC. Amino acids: CASSEGQGIDEQFF.

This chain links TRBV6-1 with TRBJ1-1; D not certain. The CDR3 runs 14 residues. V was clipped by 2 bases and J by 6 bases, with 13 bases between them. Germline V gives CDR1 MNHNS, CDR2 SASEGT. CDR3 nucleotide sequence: TGTGCCAGCAGTGAAAACGGGGAAGAGTCTGAAGCTTTCTTT. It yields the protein CASSENGEESEAFF.